The rows below give T cell receptor beta chains drawn from one sample of a study of cytomegalovirus exposure and HLA in healthy donors. The data were produced by immunoSEQ multiplex PCR, yet TCRdb's version contains in-frame clones alone and is incomplete. The sample holds fewer than 130,000 clones, about 68% seen once. Sequenced sample: PBMCs. These receptors were taken from a man aged 30 to 39 in good health and CMV-seropositive. The CDR3 runs from the conserved cysteine through the conserved F or W. The D gene is left open where the match is weak. Clone size appears in some rows only: once, few, many, or a class for an expanded clone.

- | TRBJ1-2 | TRBV7-9 | - | CASSFPNMEDTF | TGTGCCAGCAGCTTTCCTAATATGGAGGACACCTTC
TRBD2 | TRBJ2-1 | TRBV7-9 | - | CASSLSVWGGTYNEQFF | TGTGCCAGCAGCTTATCAGTCTGGGGGGGGACCTACAATGAGCAGTTCTTC
TRBD1 | TRBJ2-7 | TRBV18 | - | CASSPPGQGAAYEQYF | TGTGCCAGCTCACCCCCGGGGCAGGGGGCGGCCTACGAGCAGTACTTC
TRBD1 | TRBJ1-1 | TRBV4-2 | - | CASSQGQGTEAFF | TGTGCCAGCAGCCAAGGACAGGGCACTGAAGCTTTCTTT
- | TRBJ2-7 | TRBV7-2 | - | CASSIPGKRSSYEQYF | TGTGCCAGCAGCATCCCCGGGAAAAGGAGCTCCTACGAGCAGTACTTC
- | TRBJ1-2 | TRBV19 | - | CASSIGEDLGGYTF | TGTGCCAGTAGTATAGGAGAGGATCTTGGAGGCTACACCTTC
- | TRBJ1-4 | TRBV5-1 | - | CASSDLEGTNEKLFF | TGCGCCAGCAGCGACTTGGAGGGGACTAATGAAAAACTGTTTTTT
TRBD1 | TRBJ2-1 | TRBV30 | - | CAWRGQGRGRRNEQFF | TGTGCCTGGAGGGGGCAGGGCAGGGGGCGCAGAAATGAGCAGTTCTTC
TRBD1 | TRBJ2-5 | TRBV7-9 | - | CASSSDRDQGKYETQYF | TGTGCCAGCAGCTCGGACAGGGACCAGGGAAAGTACGAGACCCAGTACTTC
- | TRBJ2-5 | TRBV5-1 | - | CASSPLVRQETQYF | TGCGCCAGCAGCCCGCTAGTTCGCCAAGAGACCCAGTACTTC
- | TRBJ2-7 | TRBV21-1 | - | CASSEGSTPASEQYF | TGTGCCAGCAGCGAGGGTTCCACCCCCGCTTCCGAGCAGTACTTC
TRBD2 | TRBJ2-7 | TRBV11-1 | - | CASSYAGVNYEQYF | TGTGCCAGCAGCTACGCGGGGGTTAATTACGAGCAGTACTTC
TRBD2 | TRBJ2-1 | TRBV6-1 | - | CASSFGLADYNEQFF | TGTGCCAGCAGTTTTGGACTAGCGGACTACAATGAGCAGTTCTTC
- | TRBJ2-7 | TRBV11-2 | once | CASSLGTNAQGQYF | TGTGCCAGCAGCTTAGGGACAAACGCCCAGGGCCAGTACTTC
- | TRBJ2-5 | TRBV5-6 | few | CASSLGLVEETQYF | TGTGCCAGCAGCTTGGGGCTAGTGGAAGAGACCCAGTACTTC
TRBD1 | TRBJ2-5 | TRBV5-1 | - | CASSLGQGREQYF | TGCGCCAGCAGCTTAGGACAGGGAAGGGAGCAGTACTTC
TRBD1 | TRBJ1-2 | TRBV19 | once | CASSIGGGTGVSGGYTF | TGTGCCAGTAGTATAGGAGGTGGGACAGGGGTGAGCGGTGGCTACACCTTC
TRBD2 | TRBJ2-3 | TRBV5-1 | - | CASSLGSSGVTDTQYF | TGCGCCAGCAGCTTGGGGTCGAGCGGGGTCACAGATACGCAGTATTTT
- | TRBJ2-6 | TRBV7-9 | - | CASSLAGGSGANVLTF | TGTGCCAGCAGCCTAGCCGGGGGTTCTGGGGCCAACGTCCTGACTTTC
- | TRBJ2-7 | TRBV19 | - | CASSEGVEQYF | TGTGCCAGTAGCGAAGGGGTGGAGCAGTACTTC
- | TRBJ2-5 | TRBV7-9 | - | CASSRGGHQETQYF | TGTGCCAGCAGCCGAGGGGGACATCAAGAGACCCAGTACTTC
- | TRBJ2-3 | TRBV6-5 | few | CASSYRQASSTDTQYF | TGTGCCAGCAGTTACCGGCAGGCCTCTAGCACAGATACGCAGTATTTT
TRBD1 | TRBJ1-6 | TRBV6-5 | - | CASSSTGMSFYSPLHF | TGTGCCAGCAGTTCGACAGGGATGTCATTTTATTCACCCCTCCACTTT
TRBD2 | TRBJ2-7 | TRBV7-8 | - | CASSLDVGLSYEQYF | TGTGCCAGCAGCTTAGATGTGGGACTATCCTACGAGCAGTACTTC
TRBD1 | TRBJ1-1 | TRBV6-6 | - | CASRREGQGITEAFF | TGTGCCAGCAGACGAGAAGGACAGGGAATCACTGAAGCTTTCTTT
- | TRBJ1-2 | TRBV18 | - | CASSPESGYGYTF | TGTGCCAGCTCACCGGAGAGCGGCTATGGCTACACCTTC
- | TRBJ1-2 | TRBV30 | few | CAWSVRGTSGGYTF | TGTGCCTGGAGTGTAAGGGGCACCTCCGGTGGCTACACCTTC
- | TRBJ2-6 | TRBV10-3 | - | CAIGSQSVSGANVLTF | TGTGCCATCGGGAGCCAGTCCGTGAGTGGGGCCAACGTCCTGACTTTC
- | TRBJ2-3 | TRBV7-8 | few | CASSLAAASGTDTQYF | TGTGCCAGCAGCTTAGCGGCGGCTAGCGGCACAGATACGCAGTATTTT
- | TRBJ1-5 | TRBV7-9 | few | CASSLDSGYQPQHF | TGTGCCAGCAGCTTAGATTCAGGTTATCAGCCCCAGCATTTT
- | TRBJ1-3 | TRBV18 | - | CASSPPLGRSGNTIYF | TGTGCCAGCTCACCGCCACTAGGGAGATCTGGAAACACCATATATTTT
TRBD1 | TRBJ1-2 | TRBV5-4 | - | CASTQTGGNYGYTF | TGTGCCAGCACCCAGACAGGGGGAAACTATGGCTACACCTTC
- | TRBJ2-2 | TRBV5-5 | - | CANPDTGELFF | TGTGCCAACCCAGACACCGGGGAGCTGTTTTTT
- | TRBJ2-7 | TRBV2 | - | CASSWDFSSYEQYF | TGTGCCAGCAGTTGGGACTTCAGCTCCTACGAGCAGTACTTC
- | TRBJ1-5 | TRBV21-1 | once | CASSRVPRGQPQHF | TGTGCCAGCAGTCGGGTCCCCCGCGGCCAGCCCCAGCATTTT
TRBD1 | TRBJ1-6 | TRBV6-6 | - | CASSLGQDNSPLHF | TGTGCCAGCAGCTTGGGACAGGACAATTCACCCCTCCACTTT
- | TRBJ1-2 | TRBV29-1 | - | CSVEDWVDAYGYTF | TGCAGCGTTGAGGACTGGGTGGATGCCTATGGCTACACCTTC
TRBD1 | TRBJ1-5 | TRBV7-2 | - | CASSPQGVQPQHF | TGTGCCAGCAGCCCGCAGGGGGTTCAGCCCCAGCATTTT
- | TRBJ2-5 | TRBV4-2 | - | CASSQGGVGASQGETQYF | TGTGCCAGCAGCCAAGGTGGGGTGGGGGCCTCCCAAGGAGAGACCCAGTACTTC
- | TRBJ1-6 | TRBV6-1 | - | CASSLGQGISLHF | TGTGCCAGCTCCCTAGGGCAGGGAATTTCCCTCCACTTT
TRBD2 | TRBJ2-3 | TRBV7-2 | few | CASSFGGAGADTQYF | TGTGCCAGCAGCTTCGGGGGGGCGGGTGCAGATACGCAGTATTTT
TRBD2 | TRBJ2-1 | TRBV6-5 | few | CASSYSGLVYGEQFF | TGTGCCAGCAGTTACTCAGGACTAGTGTACGGTGAGCAGTTCTTC
TRBD2 | TRBJ2-5 | TRBV11-1 | few | CASSLTGGQETQYF | TGTGCCAGCAGCTTAACGGGGGGACAAGAGACCCAGTACTTC
- | TRBJ1-2 | TRBV29-1 | - | CSVEGGGALYGYTF | TGCAGCGTTGAAGGTGGGGGGGCGCTTTATGGCTACACCTTC
TRBD2 | TRBJ2-3 | TRBV4-1 | - | CASSHRLADRTDTQYF | TGCGCCAGCAGCCACCGACTAGCCGATAGGACAGATACGCAGTATTTT
- | TRBJ2-3 | TRBV6-1 | - | CASSEAIQSTDTQYF | TGTGCCAGCAGTGAAGCAATACAGAGCACAGATACGCAGTATTTT
- | TRBJ2-3 | TRBV5-5 | - | CASEILRLTDTQYF | TGTGCCAGCGAGATCTTGAGGTTGACAGATACGCAGTATTTT
- | TRBJ1-5 | TRBV27 | few | CASSPNRAEGDQPQHF | TGTGCCAGCAGTCCAAACAGGGCTGAAGGAGATCAGCCCCAGCATTTT
TRBD1 | TRBJ2-7 | TRBV10-3 | few | CAISEPTGGLYEQYF | TGTGCCATCAGTGAGCCAACAGGGGGTTTGTACGAGCAGTACTTC
- | TRBJ2-3 | TRBV29-1 | - | CSVVGVISTDTQYF | TGCAGCGTTGTCGGGGTAATTAGCACAGATACGCAGTATTTT
TRBD1 | TRBJ2-7 | TRBV5-4 | - | CASSRDRGQEQYF | TGTGCCAGCAGTAGGGACAGGGGGCAAGAGCAGTACTTC
- | TRBJ1-2 | TRBV6-4 | - | CASSEWGGYGYTF | TGTGCCAGCAGTGAATGGGGGGGCTATGGCTACACCTTC
TRBD2 | TRBJ2-7 | TRBV2 | - | CASSVGGGFYEQYF | TGTGCCAGCAGTGTCGGCGGGGGATTCTACGAGCAGTACTTC
- | TRBJ1-2 | TRBV6-1 | - | CAINLADTNYGYTF | TGTGCCATCAATCTGGCAGATACTAACTATGGCTACACCTTC
TRBD1 | TRBJ2-2 | TRBV7-9 | - | CASSFPTLGTGTTGELFF | TGTGCCAGCAGCTTCCCCACCTTGGGGACAGGGACCACCGGGGAGCTGTTTTTT
- | TRBJ1-2 | TRBV27 | - | CASADGTRYGYTF | TGTGCCAGCGCGGACGGCACTAGATATGGCTACACCTTC
- | TRBJ2-2 | TRBV5-1 | - | CASSLWLDTGELFF | TGCGCCAGCAGCTTGTGGCTGGACACCGGGGAGCTGTTTTTT